Presented here are 19 T cell receptor beta chains from one specimen sequenced in a study of monozygotic twins with inflammatory bowel disease. TCRdb reanalyzed the 5' RACE reads and collapses them to one entry per CDR3 protein, without DNA. This sample contains 140,000 to 150,000 distinct CDR3 sequences. The sequenced sample consisted of blood. The receptors here all came from a human donor with ulcerative colitis or Crohn's disease, or a healthy co-twin of an affected twin (not recorded which).

CDR3 protein: CASSWSSGSVQPQHF. The V gene is TRBV28, the J gene TRBJ1-5. This CDR3 spans 15 amino acids. Per the germline V gene, CDR1 is MDHEN and CDR2 is SYDVKM.

The chain links TRBV19 to TRBJ1-1; with no DNA, the TCRdb D assignment of TRBD1 cannot be verified. This CDR3 region has 12 residues. Germline assignment: CDR1 LNHDA and CDR2 SQIVND (reference sequence). The CDR3 spells CATRTGGTEAFF.

The chain combines TRBV7-9 with TRBJ2-3; there is no DNA to check the TCRdb D call of TRBD1. Germline loops: CDR1 SEHNR, CDR2 FQNEAQ (reference sequence). This CDR3 is 14 amino acids long. CDR3 in amino acids: CASSSREPADTQYF.

The rearrangement uses TRBV15 and TRBJ1-1. Germline values: CDR1 LNHNV, CDR2 YYDKDF (reference sequence). The CDR3 is 13 amino acids. Here the CDR3 reads CATSNRGYTEAFF.

The rearrangement joins TRBV7-2 to TRBJ1-5. This CDR3 is built from 14 residues. Germline CDR1 and CDR2: SGHTA and FQGNSA. CDR3 in amino acids: CASSPDGVNQPQHF. The variable domain in full, with the rest retrieved from reference TRBV7-2 and TRBJ1-5, is GAGVSQSPSNKVTEKGKDVELRCDPISGHTALYWYRQSLGQGLEFLIYFQGNSAPDKSGLPSDRFSAERTGGSVSTLTIQRTQQEDSAVYLCASSPDGVNQPQHFGDGTRLSIL.

The rearrangement joins TRBV28 to TRBJ2-7; TCRdb outputs TRBD2, but without DNA this stays unchecked. This CDR3 contains 17 residues. Germline loops: CDR1 MDHEN, CDR2 SYDVKM. CDR3 amino acids: CASSLAAGGVTAYEQYF.

The V call is TRBV25-1, the J call TRBJ1-2. CDR1 MGHDK and CDR2 SYGVNS come from the germline V gene. The CDR3 loop spans 15 amino acids. This chain's CDR3 is CASSEGGKGHYGYTF.

The chain joins TRBV9 to TRBJ1-5; the D call from TCRdb, TRBD1, cannot be confirmed without DNA. The CDR3 is made up of 15 amino acids. CDR1 is SGDLS and CDR2 is YYNGEE in the germline V gene. CDR3 amino acids: CASSVGQGPGQPQHF.

The chain uses TRBV15 and TRBJ2-3; TCRdb outputs TRBD1, but without DNA this stays unchecked. Germline V gene data show CDR1 as LNHNV and CDR2 as YYDKDF (reference sequence). The CDR3 has 17 residues. CDR3: CATSRGTGQTTSGTQYF.

The rearrangement uses TRBV4-1 and TRBJ2-7; no DNA is available, so the TRBD1 call from TCRdb remains unchecked. This CDR3 is built from 14 residues. Germline assignment: CDR1 MGHRA and CDR2 YSYEKL. The chain's CDR3 is CASSQAGGTYEQYF.

The chain is built from TRBV5-6 and TRBJ2-1. This CDR3 has 12 amino acids. CDR1 and CDR2 from the germline V gene are SGHDT and YYEEEE. This CDR3 is CASSSVDLLPFF.

The gene calls are TRBV29-1 and TRBJ2-3. The CDR3 is 13 amino acids. Germline V gene sequence: CDR1 SQVTM, CDR2 ANQGSEA. The CDR3 reads CSVERQNTDTQYF.

The V and J genes are TRBV7-3 and TRBJ1-1. The CDR3 is 13 amino acids. CDR1 and CDR2 from the germline V gene are SGHTA and FQGTGA. CDR3 sequence: CASSYTLNTEAFF. The whole variable domain, remainder taken from reference TRBV7-3 and TRBJ1-1, is GAGVSQTPSNKVTEKGKYVELRCDPISGHTALYWYRQSLGQGPEFLIYFQGTGAADDSGLPNDRFFAVRPEGSVSTLKIQRTERGDSAVYLCASSYTLNTEAFFGQGTRLTVV.

This sequence joins TRBV5-1 and TRBJ2-1; TCRdb proposes TRBD2, but this gene call is untestable without DNA. CDR3 length: 20 amino acids. Germline values: CDR1 SGHRS, CDR2 YFSETQ. CDR3 sequence: CASGRQGRPGLAGGNNEQFF.

The rearrangement uses TRBV6-1 and TRBJ1-5. Germline assignment: CDR1 MNHNS and CDR2 SASEGT. This CDR3 comprises 14 residues. CDR3 in amino acids: CASSVVPSNQPQHF.

The chain carries TRBV2 and TRBJ1-1; TCRdb's D call, TRBD1, is unchecked because there is no DNA. The CDR3 loop spans 12 amino acids. The germline CDR1 and CDR2 sequences are SNHLY and FYNNEI. CDR3 sequence reads: CASTTGLTEAFF.

This chain links TRBV4-2 with TRBJ2-5; TCRdb names TRBD2, which stays unverified in the absence of DNA. The CDR3 consists of 18 residues. Germline assignment: CDR1 LGHNA and CDR2 YNFKEQ. The CDR3 protein is CASSQDFGRVGKRETQYF.

The genes are TRBV19 and TRBJ2-2; TCRdb's D gene call, TRBD2, goes unchecked for lack of DNA. The length of the CDR3 is 14 residues. Germline CDR1 LNHDA, CDR2 SQIVND (reference sequence). The CDR3 loop reads CASSPGLYTGELFF.

This rearrangement joins TRBV7-9 to TRBJ2-5; with no DNA, the TCRdb D assignment of TRBD1 cannot be verified. The CDR3 totals 15 residues. CDR1 and CDR2 (germline): SEHNR, FQNEAQ (reference sequence). CDR3 sequence: CASSSGTGGIETQYF.